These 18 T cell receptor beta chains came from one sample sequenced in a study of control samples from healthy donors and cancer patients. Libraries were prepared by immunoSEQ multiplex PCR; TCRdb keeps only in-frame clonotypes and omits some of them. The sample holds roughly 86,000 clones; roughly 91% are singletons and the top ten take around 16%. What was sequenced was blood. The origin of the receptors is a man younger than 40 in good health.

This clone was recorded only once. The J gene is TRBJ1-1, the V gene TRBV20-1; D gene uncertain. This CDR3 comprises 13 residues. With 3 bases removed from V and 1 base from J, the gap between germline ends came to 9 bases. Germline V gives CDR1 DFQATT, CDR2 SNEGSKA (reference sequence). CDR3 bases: TGCAGTGCTAGTCCCCGGGGGAACACTGAAGCTTTCTTT. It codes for CSASPRGNTEAFF.

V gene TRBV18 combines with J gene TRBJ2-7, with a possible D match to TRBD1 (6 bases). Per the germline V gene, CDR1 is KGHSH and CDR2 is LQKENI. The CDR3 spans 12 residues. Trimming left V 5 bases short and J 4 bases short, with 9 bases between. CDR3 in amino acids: CASSEDRYEQYF. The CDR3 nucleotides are TGTGCCAGCTCAGAGGACAGATACGAGCAGTACTTC.

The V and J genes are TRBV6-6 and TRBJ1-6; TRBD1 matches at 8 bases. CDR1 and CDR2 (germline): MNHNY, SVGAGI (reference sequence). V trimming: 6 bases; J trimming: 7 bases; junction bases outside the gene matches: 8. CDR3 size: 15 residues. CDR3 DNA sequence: TGTGCCAGCAGCAGGACAGGGCTCGAAAATTCACCCCTCCACTTT. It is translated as CASSRTGLENSPLHF.

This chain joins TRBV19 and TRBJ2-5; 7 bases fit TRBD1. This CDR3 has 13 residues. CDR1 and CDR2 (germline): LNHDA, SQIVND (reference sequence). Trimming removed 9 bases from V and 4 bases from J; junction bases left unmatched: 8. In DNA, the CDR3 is TGTGCCAGCGCGACAGGGATCGGAGAGACCCAGTACTTC. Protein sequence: CASATGIGETQYF.

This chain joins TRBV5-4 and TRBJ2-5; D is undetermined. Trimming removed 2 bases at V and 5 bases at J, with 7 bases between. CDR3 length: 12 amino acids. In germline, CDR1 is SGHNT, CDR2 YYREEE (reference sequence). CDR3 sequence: CASSLQKETQYF. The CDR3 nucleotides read TGTGCCAGCAGCTTACAAAAGGAGACCCAGTACTTC.

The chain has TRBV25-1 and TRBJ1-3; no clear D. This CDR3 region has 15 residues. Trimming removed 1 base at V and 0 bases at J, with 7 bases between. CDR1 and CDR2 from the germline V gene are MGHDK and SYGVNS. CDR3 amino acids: CASSELYGSGNTIYF. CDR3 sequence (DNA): TGTGCCAGCAGTGAATTGTACGGCTCTGGAAACACCATATATTTT.

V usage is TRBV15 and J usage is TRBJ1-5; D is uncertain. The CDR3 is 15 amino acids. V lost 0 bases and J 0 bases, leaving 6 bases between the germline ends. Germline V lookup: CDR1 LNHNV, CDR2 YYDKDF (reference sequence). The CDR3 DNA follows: TGTGCCACCAGCAGAGACAGAGATAGCAATCAGCCCCAGCATTTT. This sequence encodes CATSRDRDSNQPQHF.

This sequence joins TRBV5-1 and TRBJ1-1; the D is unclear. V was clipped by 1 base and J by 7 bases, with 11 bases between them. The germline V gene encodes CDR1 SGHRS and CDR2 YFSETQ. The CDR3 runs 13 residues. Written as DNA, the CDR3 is TGCGCCAGCAGCTTGAACAGCGGAGATGAAGCTTTCTTT. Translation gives CASSLNSGDEAFF.

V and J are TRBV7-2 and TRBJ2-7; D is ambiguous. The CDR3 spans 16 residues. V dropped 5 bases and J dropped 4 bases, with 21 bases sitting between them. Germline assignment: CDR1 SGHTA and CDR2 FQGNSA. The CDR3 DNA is TGTGCCAGCAGCCCCAGGATGACGGCCATGAAATACGAGCAGTACTTC. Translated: CASSPRMTAMKYEQYF.

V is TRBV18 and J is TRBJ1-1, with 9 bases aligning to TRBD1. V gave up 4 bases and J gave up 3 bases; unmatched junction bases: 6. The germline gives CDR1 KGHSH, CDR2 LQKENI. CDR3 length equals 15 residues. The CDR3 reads CASSLGQGRYTEAFF. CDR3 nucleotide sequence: TGTGCCAGCTCACTGGGACAGGGCCGATACACTGAAGCTTTCTTT.

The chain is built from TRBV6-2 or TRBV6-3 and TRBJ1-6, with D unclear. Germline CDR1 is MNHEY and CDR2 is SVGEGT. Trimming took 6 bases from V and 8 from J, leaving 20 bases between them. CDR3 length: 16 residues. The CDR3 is CASSDDLSIAHSPLHF. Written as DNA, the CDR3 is TGTGCCAGCAGCGACGACCTGTCTATCGCCCATTCACCCCTCCACTTT.

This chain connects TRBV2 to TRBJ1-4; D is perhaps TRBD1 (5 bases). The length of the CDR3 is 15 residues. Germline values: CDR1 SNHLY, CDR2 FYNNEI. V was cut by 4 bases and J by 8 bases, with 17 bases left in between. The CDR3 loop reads CASSAFPGTREKLFF. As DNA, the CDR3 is TGTGCCAGCAGTGCCTTTCCGGGGACGAGGGAAAAACTGTTTTTT.

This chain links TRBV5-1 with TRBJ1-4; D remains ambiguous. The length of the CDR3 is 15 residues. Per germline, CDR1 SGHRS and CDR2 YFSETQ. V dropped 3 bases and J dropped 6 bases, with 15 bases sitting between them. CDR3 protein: CASSSSGSADEKLFF. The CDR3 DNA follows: TGCGCCAGCAGCTCTTCGGGCTCGGCGGATGAAAAACTGTTTTTT.

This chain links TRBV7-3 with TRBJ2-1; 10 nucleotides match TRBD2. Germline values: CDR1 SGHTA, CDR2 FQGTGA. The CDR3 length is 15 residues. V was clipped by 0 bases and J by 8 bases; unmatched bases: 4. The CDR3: CASSLTSGRFDEQFF. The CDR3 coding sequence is TGTGCCAGCAGCTTAACTAGCGGGAGGTTCGATGAGCAGTTCTTC. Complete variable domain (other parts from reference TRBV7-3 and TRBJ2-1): GAGVSQTPSNKVTEKGKYVELRCDPISGHTALYWYRQSLGQGPEFLIYFQGTGAADDSGLPNDRFFAVRPEGSVSTLKIQRTERGDSAVYLCASSLTSGRFDEQFFGPGTRLTVL.

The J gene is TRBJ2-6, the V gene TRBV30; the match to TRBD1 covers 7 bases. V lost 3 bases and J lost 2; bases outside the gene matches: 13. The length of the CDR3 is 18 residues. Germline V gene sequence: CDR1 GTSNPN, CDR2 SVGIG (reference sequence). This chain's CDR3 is CAWRSYRGVGAGANVLTF. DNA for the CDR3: TGTGCCTGGAGATCTTACAGGGGAGTGGGCGCTGGGGCCAACGTCCTGACTTTC.

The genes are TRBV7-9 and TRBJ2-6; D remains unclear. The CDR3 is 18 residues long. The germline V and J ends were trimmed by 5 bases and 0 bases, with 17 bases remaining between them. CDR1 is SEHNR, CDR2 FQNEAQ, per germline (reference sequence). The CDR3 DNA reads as TGTGCCAGCAGCCACAATGGGGTAGTCGTCTCTGGGGCCAACGTCCTGACTTTC. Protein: CASSHNGVVVSGANVLTF.

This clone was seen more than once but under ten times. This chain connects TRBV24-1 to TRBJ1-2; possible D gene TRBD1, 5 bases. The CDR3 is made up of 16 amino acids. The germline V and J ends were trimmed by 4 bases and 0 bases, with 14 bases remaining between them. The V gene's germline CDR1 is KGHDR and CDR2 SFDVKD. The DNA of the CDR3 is TGTGCCACCAGTGAAGGGACTGGAACAGCTAACTATGGCTACACCTTC. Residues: CATSEGTGTANYGYTF.

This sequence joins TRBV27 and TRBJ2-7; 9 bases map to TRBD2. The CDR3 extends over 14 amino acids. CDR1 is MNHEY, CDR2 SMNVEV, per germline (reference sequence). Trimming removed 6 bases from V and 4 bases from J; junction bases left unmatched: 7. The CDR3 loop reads CASSGSGSSYEQYF. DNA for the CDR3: TGTGCCAGCAGCGGTAGCGGGAGTTCATACGAGCAGTACTTC.